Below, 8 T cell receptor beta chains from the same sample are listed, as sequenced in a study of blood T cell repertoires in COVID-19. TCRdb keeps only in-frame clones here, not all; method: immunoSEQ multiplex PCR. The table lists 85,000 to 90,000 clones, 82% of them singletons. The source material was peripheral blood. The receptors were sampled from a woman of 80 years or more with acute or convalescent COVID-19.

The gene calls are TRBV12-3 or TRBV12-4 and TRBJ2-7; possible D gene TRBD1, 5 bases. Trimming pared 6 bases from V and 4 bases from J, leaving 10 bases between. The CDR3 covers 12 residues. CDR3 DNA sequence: TGTGCCAGCAGCTCAGGGAATTACGAGCAGTACTTC. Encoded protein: CASSSGNYEQYF.

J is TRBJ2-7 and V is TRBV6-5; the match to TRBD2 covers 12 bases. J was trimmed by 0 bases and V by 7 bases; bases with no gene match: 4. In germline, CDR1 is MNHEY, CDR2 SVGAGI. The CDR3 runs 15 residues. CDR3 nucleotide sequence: TGTGCCAGCAAACGGACTAGCGGGAACTCCTACGAGCAGTACTTC. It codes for CASKRTSGNSYEQYF.

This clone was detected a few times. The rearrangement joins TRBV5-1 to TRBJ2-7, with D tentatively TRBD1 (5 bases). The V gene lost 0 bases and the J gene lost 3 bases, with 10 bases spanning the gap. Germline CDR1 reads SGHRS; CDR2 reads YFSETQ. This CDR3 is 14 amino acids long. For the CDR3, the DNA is TGCGCCAGCAGCTTGGTCGACAGTTACTACGAGCAGTACTTC. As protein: CASSLVDSYYEQYF.

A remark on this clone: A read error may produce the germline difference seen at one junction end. CDR3 in amino acids: CASSLPDRVHVF. The CDR3 DNA reads TGTGCCAGCAGTTTACCCGACAGGGTACATGTCTTC. V is TRBV28 and J is TRBJ2-1, with 7 bases identical to TRBD1. The CDR3 runs to 12 residues. Germline CDR1 and CDR2: MDHEN and SYDVKM.

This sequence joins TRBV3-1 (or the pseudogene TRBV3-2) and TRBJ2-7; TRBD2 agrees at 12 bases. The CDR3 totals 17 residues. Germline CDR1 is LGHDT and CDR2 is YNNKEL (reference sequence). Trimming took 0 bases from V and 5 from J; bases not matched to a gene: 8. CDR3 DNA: TGTGCCAGCAGCCAAGATTGGACTAGCGGGAATAAAAACGAGCAGTACTTC. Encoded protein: CASSQDWTSGNKNEQYF.

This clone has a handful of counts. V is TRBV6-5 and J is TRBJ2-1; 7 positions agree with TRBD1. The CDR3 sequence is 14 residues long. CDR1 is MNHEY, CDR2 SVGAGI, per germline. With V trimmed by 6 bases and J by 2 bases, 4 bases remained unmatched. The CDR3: CASSDRVAYNEQFF. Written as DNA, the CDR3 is TGTGCCAGCAGCGACAGGGTAGCCTACAATGAGCAGTTCTTC.

CDR3 region: CASSGQGTSEAFF. CDR3 DNA: TGTGCCAGCAGCGGACAGGGCACATCGGAGGCTTTCTTT. The genes are TRBV3-1 (or the pseudogene TRBV3-2) and TRBJ1-1; 8 nucleotides match TRBD1. The CDR3 runs to 13 residues. The V gene end was trimmed by 5 bases and the J gene end by 11 bases; junction bases not matched to a gene: 10. The V gene's germline CDR1 is LGHDT and CDR2 YNNKEL (reference sequence).

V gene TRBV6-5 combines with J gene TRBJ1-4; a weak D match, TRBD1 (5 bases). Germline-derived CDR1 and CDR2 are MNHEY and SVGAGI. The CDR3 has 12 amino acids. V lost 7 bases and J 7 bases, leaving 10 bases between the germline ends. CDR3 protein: CASNRRGEKLFF. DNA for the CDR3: TGTGCCAGCAACAGGCGCGGTGAAAAACTGTTTTTT.